The clone carrying this T cell receptor (beta chain) was recorded a few times. V gave up 8 bases and J gave up 6 bases, with 10 bases separating them. CDR1 is SGHTA, CDR2 FQGTGA, per germline. The CDR3 length is 12 residues. The data stem from a study of siplizumab effects on memory and regulatory T cells. Clones were sequenced by immunoSEQ multiplex PCR, and TCRdb holds only the in-frame ones, with some missing. The profile shows some 46,000 clones, 93% of them singletons. The sequenced sample consisted of CD8+ T cells sorted from blood. The chain links TRBV7-3 to TRBJ2-2; possible D gene TRBD2, 5 bases. The TCR sequence derives from a human donor in good health. The CDR3: CASGSVAGELFF. CDR3 nucleotide sequence: TGTGCCAGCGGGAGTGTCGCCGGGGAGCTGTTTTTT.